This T cell receptor (beta chain) was captured by sequencing in a study of T cell repertoires in cytomegalovirus infection. Background on the study: In the study, CMV epitopes included recently identified HLA-C-restricted and well-studied HLA-B-restricted ones. Matching HLA type, along with CMV infection, was indicated by public TCR beta signatures.

Whole-study results and caveats: Across the ex vivo response, the dominant clonotypes were HLA-C-restricted CMV-specific TCR beta clonotypes. Carriage of CMV together with the relevant HLA was identifiable through cumulative public TCR beta family frequency.

CDR1 and CDR2 (germline): MGHRA, YSYEKL. This CDR3 has 15 amino acids. TCRdb analysed the reads with MiXCR anew, one entry per CDR3 protein. The sample lists hundreds of thousands of distinct CDR3 sequences, around 31% occurring once. Concerning this clonotype: Its cognate antigen is unknown. A read error may be the cause here, since a much bigger clone is one base away.

The source of this sequence is a human donor in good health (CMV status not recorded). Some clones in this sample may be carry-over from other donors' samples. The chain combines TRBV4-1 with TRBJ2-7; 8 bases line up with TRBD1. The sequenced sample was cultured PBMCs, obtained from culture after CMV antigen stimulation. This chain's CDR3 is CASSQDGDRGYERYF. The DNA for the CDR3 is TGCGCCAGCAGCCAAGATGGAGACAGGGGATACGAGCGGTACTTC.